This TCR beta chain was observed in a study of T-cell reconstitution after alpha-beta-depleted transplantation in children. With 5 bases clipped from V and 4 bases from J, the junction kept 8 bases outside the gene matches. This CDR3 comprises 15 residues. The germline gives CDR1 PRHDT, CDR2 FYEKMQ (reference sequence). A library of TCRbeta sequences, prepared with unique molecular identifiers, was generated. Each CDR3 protein is one row after TCRdb ran MiXCR on the PCR reads. This table has about 360,000 distinct CDR3 sequences, less than 15% appearing once. The receptor was isolated from a human donor who donated a stem cell graft to a child with Fanconi anemia. The chain carries TRBV13 and TRBJ1-2, with 9 bases identical to TRBD1. This sample comprised PBMCs, obtained from the stem cell graft. CDR3 sequence: CASSKTGGAGYGYTF. CDR3 bases: TGTGCCAGCAGCAAAACAGGGGGCGCGGGCTATGGCTACACCTTC.